The rows below give T cell receptor beta chains drawn from one sample of a study of beta chain features in type 1 diabetes. TCRdb's copy holds only in-frame clones and misses some; the assay was immunoSEQ multiplex PCR. The data contain under 400,000 clones, about 18% of them singletons. The material sequenced was naive CD4+ T cells from blood. The receptors here all came from a woman younger than 35 in good health. Each CDR3 is given with its conserved first and last residue. D genes are given only for firm matches. The size field is filled for only some rows; it gives once, few, many or a size class.

v_gene: TRBV7-9
j_gene: TRBJ2-5
abundance: .
d_gene: .
CDR3nt: TGTGCCAGCAGCTTAGTACAAGAGACCCAGTACTTC
CDR3aa: CASSLVQETQYF

v_gene: TRBV7-9
j_gene: TRBJ1-5
abundance: .
d_gene: .
CDR3nt: TGTGCCAGCAGCTCCGACAGGTTCAATCAGCCCCAGCATTTT
CDR3aa: CASSSDRFNQPQHF

v_gene: TRBV7-9
j_gene: TRBJ1-2
abundance: .
d_gene: .
CDR3nt: TGTGCCAGCAGCTTAGAGGGGATAGACTATGGCTACACCTTC
CDR3aa: CASSLEGIDYGYTF

v_gene: TRBV7-3
j_gene: TRBJ1-5
abundance: few
d_gene: TRBD1
CDR3nt: TGTGCCAGCAGCTTAAGGACAGGGGGAAACGGCAATCAGCCCCAGCATTTT
CDR3aa: CASSLRTGGNGNQPQHF

v_gene: TRBV4-1
j_gene: TRBJ1-6
abundance: .
d_gene: TRBD1
CDR3nt: TGCGCCAGCAGCCAACACGCGGGACAGTCGAATTCACCCCTCCACTTT
CDR3aa: CASSQHAGQSNSPLHF

v_gene: TRBV10-2
j_gene: TRBJ2-7
abundance: few
d_gene: TRBD2
CDR3nt: TGCGCCAGCAAGGTTGCGGGAGCCGACGAGCAGTACTTC
CDR3aa: CASKVAGADEQYF

v_gene: TRBV11-3
j_gene: TRBJ1-1
abundance: .
d_gene: .
CDR3nt: TGTGCCAGCAGCCTTGGCGGAGAGAACACTGAAGCTTTCTTT
CDR3aa: CASSLGGENTEAFF

v_gene: TRBV11-2
j_gene: TRBJ2-1
abundance: few
d_gene: TRBD2
CDR3nt: TGTGCCAGCAGCTTAGGCGCTAGCGGGGGGATTGATGAGCAGTTCTTC
CDR3aa: CASSLGASGGIDEQFF

v_gene: TRBV2
j_gene: TRBJ1-5
abundance: .
d_gene: TRBD1
CDR3nt: TGTGCCAGCAGGACAGGGAAGGATCAGCCCCAGCATTTT
CDR3aa: CASRTGKDQPQHF

v_gene: TRBV18
j_gene: TRBJ2-1
abundance: .
d_gene: TRBD2
CDR3nt: TGTGCCAGCTCACCACGGGGACTAGCGGGAGAAGGGTACAATGAGCAGTTCTTC
CDR3aa: CASSPRGLAGEGYNEQFF

v_gene: TRBV11-1
j_gene: TRBJ2-5
abundance: .
d_gene: .
CDR3nt: TGTGCCAGCAGCTCCAGTTGGGGGGGCGGTAGGATGGATGAGACCCAGTACTTC
CDR3aa: CASSSSWGGGRMDETQYF

v_gene: TRBV5-1
j_gene: TRBJ2-3
abundance: few
d_gene: TRBD2
CDR3nt: TGCGCCAGCAGCTCGACTAGCGGTGGCACAGATACGCAGTATTTT
CDR3aa: CASSSTSGGTDTQYF

v_gene: TRBV19
j_gene: TRBJ1-5
abundance: .
d_gene: .
CDR3nt: TGTGCCAGTAGTATCGGGGTGGAACAGCCCCAGCATTTT
CDR3aa: CASSIGVEQPQHF

v_gene: TRBV5-1
j_gene: TRBJ2-4
abundance: few
d_gene: .
CDR3nt: TGCGCCAGCAGCTGGGGCTGGGCGGAACTAGCCAAAAACATTCAGTACTTC
CDR3aa: CASSWGWAELAKNIQYF

v_gene: TRBV6-5
j_gene: TRBJ2-7
abundance: .
d_gene: .
CDR3nt: TGTGCCACCGGCCGGGAAAGCATCTACGAGCAGTACTTC
CDR3aa: CATGRESIYEQYF

v_gene: TRBV9
j_gene: TRBJ1-2
abundance: .
d_gene: .
CDR3nt: TGTGCCAGCAGCGTAGACCCCGACACAGGCTACACCTTC
CDR3aa: CASSVDPDTGYTF

v_gene: TRBV2
j_gene: TRBJ2-1
abundance: few
d_gene: .
CDR3nt: TGTGCCAGCAGTGAAGGACAACCTTCCTACAATGAGCAGTTCTTC
CDR3aa: CASSEGQPSYNEQFF

v_gene: TRBV7-9
j_gene: TRBJ1-6
abundance: .
d_gene: TRBD1
CDR3nt: TGTGCCAGCAGCTATGGACAGGGTAATTCACCCCTCCACTTT
CDR3aa: CASSYGQGNSPLHF